A single sample gave rise to the 23 T cell receptor beta chains below, sequenced in a study of beta chain features in type 1 diabetes. Every bit of the isolated RNA underwent reverse transcription, so sequencing read expressed TCRB transcripts. The protocol was immunoSEQ multiplex PCR, while the TCRdb copy is restricted to in-frame clones and leaves out a portion. The sample holds some 150,000 clones, around a tenth seen once. The sequenced sample was central memory CD4+ T cells from blood. The receptors come from a man younger than 35 in good health.

This chain uses TRBV4-1 with TRBJ1-6; D is possibly TRBD1 (6 bases). The length of the CDR3 is 15 residues. Germline CDR1 and CDR2: MGHRA and YSYEKL. V lost 3 bases, J lost 7 bases, and 13 bases lay in between. The CDR3 reads CASSHPRGSNSPLHF. CDR3 sequence (DNA): TGCGCCAGCAGCCACCCCAGGGGTTCGAATTCACCCCTCCACTTT.

The chain combines TRBV18 with TRBJ1-6, with a weak D call TRBD1 (5 bases). V lost 0 bases and J 7 bases, leaving 10 bases between the germline ends. Germline V gene sequence: CDR1 KGHSH, CDR2 LQKENI. This CDR3 has 15 amino acids. The CDR3 DNA sequence: TGTGCCAGCTCACCACCCTGGAGGGGAAATTCACCCCTCCACTTT. It codes for CASSPPWRGNSPLHF.

V usage is TRBV10-2 and J usage is TRBJ2-1; 9 bases match TRBD2. This CDR3 has 15 residues. Germline V gives CDR1 WSHSY, CDR2 SAAADI. V lost 4 bases, J lost 3 bases, and 4 bases stayed unmatched. The CDR3 loop reads CASSALAGYYNEQFF. The CDR3 region has the DNA TGCGCCAGCAGTGCGCTAGCGGGGTACTACAATGAGCAGTTCTTC.

The sample holds a few counts of this clone. The gene calls are TRBV18 and TRBJ1-4; no firm D call. Germline V CDR1 and CDR2: KGHSH, LQKENI. V was trimmed by 3 bases and J by 0 bases, leaving 8 bases between them. The CDR3 is 15 amino acids. CDR3 in amino acids: CASSPIGATNEKLFF. CDR3 bases: TGTGCCAGCTCACCCATAGGAGCAACTAATGAAAAACTGTTTTTT. Full variable domain (missing parts from reference TRBV18 and TRBJ1-4): NAGVMQNPRHLVRRRGQEARLRCSPMKGHSHVYWYRQLPEEGLKFMVYLQKENIIDESGMPKERFSAEFPKEGPSILRIQQVVRGDSAAYFCASSPIGATNEKLFFGSGTQLSVL.

This chain connects TRBV7-8 to TRBJ2-7, with 8 bases matching TRBD2. This CDR3 comprises 16 residues. Germline V gives CDR1 SGHVS, CDR2 FQNEAQ. V was clipped by 5 bases and J by 6 bases; unmatched bases: 15. The CDR3 DNA follows: TGTGCCAGCAGCCAAAGCTTTAGCGGGGTGTTTGTCGAGCAGTACTTC. Its protein product is CASSQSFSGVFVEQYF.

V is TRBV7-2 and J is TRBJ2-1; 14 nucleotides line up with TRBD2. J gave up 9 bases and V 1 base, and 8 bases lay outside the gene matches. CDR1 and CDR2 from the germline V gene are SGHTA and FQGNSA. The CDR3 covers 17 residues. CDR3 region: CASSLGTSGGPQGEQFF. For the CDR3, the DNA is TGTGCCAGCAGCTTAGGGACTAGCGGGGGGCCCCAGGGTGAGCAGTTCTTC.

The genes are TRBV10-2 and TRBJ2-1; 10 nucleotides match TRBD1. The junction had 6 bases not matched to a gene; V was cut back by 6 bases and J by 7 bases. The germline V gene encodes CDR1 WSHSY and CDR2 SAAADI. The CDR3 is 14 amino acids. This chain's CDR3 is CASRQDRGYNEQFF. CDR3 bases: TGCGCCAGCAGGCAGGACAGGGGGTATAATGAGCAGTTCTTC.

The genes are TRBV28 and TRBJ2-2; D perhaps matches TRBD2 (6 bases). CDR3 length: 12 residues. V lost 3 bases to trimming and J lost 9 bases, with 8 bases between them. Germline V gives CDR1 MDHEN, CDR2 SYDVKM. The CDR3 here is CASSFGGRELFF. CDR3 sequence (DNA): TGTGCCAGCAGTTTTGGGGGGAGGGAGCTGTTTTTT. The full variable domain, with the rest looked up from reference TRBV28 and TRBJ2-2, is DVKVTQSSRYLVKRTGEKVFLECVQDMDHENMFWYRQDPGLGLRLIYFSYDVKMKEKGDIPEGYSVSREKKERFSLILESASTNQTSMYLCASSFGGRELFFGEGSRLTVL.

The chain has TRBV19 and TRBJ2-6; tentative D call: TRBD2 (6 bases). The germline V gene has CDR1 LNHDA and CDR2 SQIVND (reference sequence). Trimming removed 1 base at V and 2 bases at J, with 9 bases between. CDR3 size: 16 residues. In nucleotides, the CDR3 is TGTGCCAGTAGTATAGGGGCGGGGACTGGGGCCAACGTCCTGACTTTC. It translates to CASSIGAGTGANVLTF.

This clone was seen only a few times. DNA of the CDR3: TGTGCCAGCAGCTTTAACCTGGACAGGGGAGGGTCGGGTGAAAAACTGTTTTTT. As protein: CASSFNLDRGGSGEKLFF. V is TRBV5-4 and J is TRBJ1-4; 9 bases line up with TRBD1. The germline CDR1 and CDR2 sequences are SGHNT and YYREEE (reference sequence). This CDR3 has 18 residues. J gave up 7 bases and V 2 bases, and 15 bases lay outside the gene matches.

The rearrangement links TRBV6-5 to TRBJ2-7, with 7 bases matching TRBD2. V lost 2 bases, J lost 6 bases, and 7 bases stayed unmatched. Per germline, CDR1 MNHEY and CDR2 SVGAGI. This CDR3 comprises 14 residues. Here the CDR3 reads CASSYTPSGGEQYF. The CDR3 coding sequence is TGTGCCAGCAGTTACACTCCCTCGGGGGGCGAGCAGTACTTC.

Of note for this clone: Additional DNA sequences in this sample encode the identical CDR3. J is TRBJ1-2 and V is TRBV4-3; 7 positions match TRBD1. The germline V gene encodes CDR1 LGHNA and CDR2 YSLEER. The length of the CDR3 is 14 residues. V was clipped by 1 base and J by 5 bases; unmatched bases: 4. The CDR3 DNA reads TGCGCCAGCAGCCAAGTGGGCAGGGGGTATGGCTACACCTTC. Its translation: CASSQVGRGYGYTF.

This clone was picked up a small number of times. The CDR3 region has the DNA TGCGCCAGCAGCTTGGTGGGACTAGCGTCCGGGGAGCTGTTTTTT. Protein: CASSLVGLASGELFF. This sequence joins TRBV5-1 and TRBJ2-2, with 10 positions matching TRBD2. The CDR3 runs 15 residues. Germline V gene sequence: CDR1 SGHRS, CDR2 YFSETQ. The ends lost 0 bases at V and 6 bases at J; junction bases unmatched: 2.

This clone was seen more than once but under ten times. This chain uses TRBV6-1 with TRBJ2-1, with TRBD2 matching over 8 bases. CDR1 and CDR2 (germline): MNHNS, SASEGT. CDR3 length: 13 residues. J was trimmed by 7 bases and V by 7 bases; bases with no gene match: 6. CDR3 in DNA: TGTGCCAGCATCCGGGGGGGCCTTAATGAGCAGTTCTTC. Protein: CASIRGGLNEQFF.

This clone was seen more than once but under ten times. V usage is TRBV6-5 and J usage is TRBJ2-7; a weak D match, TRBD2 (6 bases). The V gene's germline CDR1 is MNHEY and CDR2 SVGAGI. This CDR3 comprises 15 residues. Trimming cost V 6 bases and J 0 bases, with 15 bases left between them. The CDR3 sequence: CASSPQRVTSYEQYF. In DNA form, the CDR3 reads TGTGCCAGCAGCCCCCAGCGGGTTACCTCCTACGAGCAGTACTTC.

This clone has a handful of counts. This rearrangement joins TRBV28 to TRBJ1-2; TRBD1 is a possible D gene (6 bases). Germline V gene data show CDR1 as MDHEN and CDR2 as SYDVKM. The CDR3 has 13 residues. Trimming shortened V by 6 bases and J by 3 bases, and 11 bases separated the two germline ends. CDR3 sequence: CASRPQGYYGYTF. CDR3 DNA sequence: TGTGCCAGCAGGCCGCAGGGGTACTATGGCTACACCTTC.

This clone has just a few counts. In nucleotides, the CDR3 is TGTGCCAGTAGTGATGGCAGAAGCTATGGCTACACCTTC. As protein: CASSDGRSYGYTF. This chain connects TRBV19 to TRBJ1-2, with unresolved D. Germline V gene lookup returns CDR1 LNHDA and CDR2 SQIVND (reference sequence). There are 13 residues in the CDR3. V was cut by 5 bases and J by 4 bases, with 11 bases left in between.

The CDR3 nucleotides read TGTGCCAGCAGATCGGACAAGTATGGCTACACCTTC. Encoded protein: CASRSDKYGYTF. The genes are TRBV6-5 and TRBJ1-2; possibly TRBD1 for D (5 bases). Germline CDR1 and CDR2: MNHEY and SVGAGI. This CDR3 spans 12 amino acids. V lost 6 bases, J lost 5 bases, and 10 bases lay in between.

The table lists this clone with a few counts. The V gene is TRBV30, the J gene TRBJ1-2; TRBD1 aligns across 7 bases. V lost 1 base to trimming and J lost 4 bases; unmatched junction nucleotides: 9. The germline V gene has CDR1 GTSNPN and CDR2 SVGIG (reference sequence). The CDR3 extends over 15 amino acids. This CDR3 reads CAWSAKQGFSYGYTF. The CDR3 region has the DNA TGTGCCTGGAGTGCCAAACAGGGGTTCTCCTATGGCTACACCTTC.

This chain uses TRBV7-2 with TRBJ2-5; 11 nucleotides agree with TRBD2. The end of the DNA fits TRBJ2-7 better, so the J call may be wrong. Germline-derived CDR1 and CDR2 are SGHTA and FQGNSA. The CDR3 is 16 amino acids. CDR3 region: CASSGGPGTSGYEQYF. CDR3 nucleotide sequence: TGTGCCAGCAGCGGAGGCCCCGGGACTAGCGGATACGAGCAGTACTTC.

This sequence joins TRBV7-2 and TRBJ1-5; TRBD1 aligns across 7 bases. The CDR3 is 14 residues long. The germline V gene encodes CDR1 SGHTA and CDR2 FQGNSA. With V trimmed by 6 bases and J by 0 bases, 2 bases remained unmatched. The DNA for the CDR3 is TGTGCCAGCAGACCAGGGGGTAGCAATCAGCCCCAGCATTTT. The encoded protein is CASRPGGSNQPQHF. Full variable domain (remainder filled in from reference TRBV7-2 and TRBJ1-5): GAGVSQSPSNKVTEKGKDVELRCDPISGHTALYWYRQSLGQGLEFLIYFQGNSAPDKSGLPSDRFSAERTGGSVSTLTIQRTQQEDSAVYLCASRPGGSNQPQHFGDGTRLSIL.

The chain couples TRBV18 to TRBJ2-5, with 9 bases that match TRBD2. The CDR3 spans 13 residues. After removal of 4 bases from V and 5 bases from J, the junction contained 2 bases not matched to a gene. Germline V lookup: CDR1 KGHSH, CDR2 LQKENI. The CDR3 nucleotides are TGTGCCAGCTCACAAGGGACTAGCGAGACCCAGTACTTC. This translates into CASSQGTSETQYF.

In DNA, the CDR3 is TGTGCCAGTAGCCCATTCGGACAGGGCCGGGATTATGGCTACACCTTC. Translating gives CASSPFGQGRDYGYTF. The gene calls are TRBV19 and TRBJ1-2; 8 positions agree with TRBD1. The junction had 14 bases not matched to a gene; V was cut back by 6 bases and J by 5 bases. CDR3 length: 16 amino acids. Germline CDR1 reads LNHDA; CDR2 reads SQIVND (reference sequence).